Shown below are 30 T cell receptor beta chains from a single sample sequenced in a study of control samples from healthy donors and cancer patients. Assay used: immunoSEQ multiplex PCR; TCRdb lists only in-frame clones, some missing. The table has about 130,000 clones, more than 75% seen once. The sequenced sample was blood. The receptors were sampled from a man aged 18 to 29 in good health.

The chain combines TRBV5-1 with TRBJ2-7; D is uncertain. This CDR3 spans 14 amino acids. The ends were cut back, 2 bases at V and 6 bases at J, with 15 bases in the middle. Germline values: CDR1 SGHRS, CDR2 YFSETQ. The CDR3 here is CASSFLRRASEQYF. For the CDR3, the DNA is TGCGCCAGCAGCTTCCTCAGGCGTGCGTCCGAGCAGTACTTC.

The V and J genes are TRBV7-2 and TRBJ2-1; D might be TRBD1 or TRBD2, each matching 5 bases. Deletions cut 0 bases from V and 9 bases from J, with 12 bases between. CDR3 size: 14 residues. CDR1 and CDR2 (germline): SGHTA, FQGNSA. DNA for the CDR3: TGTGCCAGCAGCTTAGCGGGACGGGATCGTGAGCAGTTCTTC. Residues: CASSLAGRDREQFF.

This rearrangement joins TRBV5-4 to TRBJ1-1; D unclear. V lost 4 bases and J lost 3, with 7 bases in between. CDR3 size: 12 residues. Germline V gene sequence: CDR1 SGHNT, CDR2 YYREEE (reference sequence). The CDR3 region has the DNA TGTGCCAGCAGCATAATGGACACTGAAGCTTTCTTT. It translates to CASSIMDTEAFF.

CDR3 protein: CASSQEQLNTEAFF. CDR3 nucleotides: TGTGCCAGCTCCCAAGAGCAGCTGAACACTGAAGCTTTCTTT. The gene calls are TRBV18 and TRBJ1-1; D gene ambiguous. The V end lost 6 bases, the J end lost 0 bases, and 11 bases lay between the germline ends. The CDR3 has 14 amino acids. The V gene's germline CDR1 is KGHSH and CDR2 LQKENI.

With regard to this clone: Sequence at one end of the junction differs from germline and may be a read error. V usage is TRBV19 and J usage is TRBJ2-1, with 7 bases matching TRBD2. CDR3 length: 14 amino acids. Germline lookup yields CDR1 LNHDA and CDR2 SQIVND (reference sequence). The CDR3 here is CASSIKGPPAGRVF. The CDR3 region has the DNA TGTGCCAGTAGTATTAAGGGCCCTCCAGCGGGGCGGGTCTTC. The whole variable domain, remainder taken from reference TRBV19 and TRBJ2-1, is DGGITQSPKYLFRKEGQNVTLSCEQNLNHDAMYWYRQDPGQGLRLIYYSQIVNDFQKGDIAEGYSVSREKKESFPLTVTSAQKNPTAFYLCASSIKGPPAGRVFGPGTRLTVL.

The V gene is TRBV7-6, the J gene TRBJ2-5; 10 bases align to TRBD2. Germline trimming cut 1 base from V and 5 bases from J; bases unmatched to any gene: 4. Per germline, CDR1 SGHVS and CDR2 FNYEAQ. This CDR3 contains 15 residues. CDR3 DNA: TGTGCCAGCAGCTTAGGGCCTAGCGGGAGTGAGACCCAGTACTTC. As protein: CASSLGPSGSETQYF.

The chain employs TRBV25-1 and TRBJ2-7, with D perhaps matching TRBD1 (6 bases). Germline V gives CDR1 MGHDK, CDR2 SYGVNS. V was trimmed by 3 bases and J by 3 bases, leaving 15 bases between them. This CDR3 comprises 15 residues. This CDR3 reads CASSESPPGVYEQYF. In nucleotides, the CDR3 is TGTGCCAGCAGTGAGTCCCCGCCAGGGGTCTACGAGCAGTACTTC.

J is TRBJ1-5 and V is TRBV6-5, with 9 bases fitting TRBD1. In germline, CDR1 is MNHEY, CDR2 SVGAGI. This CDR3 region has 15 residues. J was trimmed by 0 bases and V by 5 bases; bases with no gene match: 2. CDR3 nucleotide sequence: TGTGCCAGCAGTCACAGGGGGCGTAGCAATCAGCCCCAGCATTTT. Amino acid sequence: CASSHRGRSNQPQHF.

The chain recombines TRBV29-1 with TRBJ1-1; D may be TRBD1 (6 bases). The CDR3 extends over 13 amino acids. Germline V gene lookup returns CDR1 SQVTM and CDR2 ANQGSEA. Trimming cost V 4 bases and J 0 bases, with 9 bases left between them. The CDR3 protein is CSVGQALNTEAFF. The CDR3 nucleotides are TGCAGCGTTGGACAGGCCCTGAACACTGAAGCTTTCTTT.

The CDR3 region is CASRGMAKWAYEQYF. CDR3 DNA: TGTGCCAGCAGAGGTATGGCCAAATGGGCCTACGAGCAGTACTTC. This rearrangement joins TRBV27 to TRBJ2-7; D is undetermined. This CDR3 has 15 residues. Germline CDR1 and CDR2: MNHEY and SMNVEV (reference sequence). V lost 6 bases and J lost 2, with 17 bases in between.

The chain links TRBV5-1 to TRBJ1-3, with a weak D call TRBD1 (5 bases). The V and J ends lost 2 bases and 0 bases respectively, with 9 bases between them. The CDR3 covers 15 residues. CDR1 is SGHRS and CDR2 is YFSETQ in the germline V gene. The DNA of the CDR3 is TGCGCCAGCAGCTTAGACAGCATCTCTGGAAACACCATATATTTT. It yields the protein CASSLDSISGNTIYF.

The CDR3 here is CASSLYGGTSTDTQYF. DNA for the CDR3: TGTGCCAGCAGTTTATATGGCGGTACTAGCACAGATACGCAGTATTTT. The rearrangement links TRBV27 to TRBJ2-3, with no clear D. This CDR3 has 16 residues. Germline assignment: CDR1 MNHEY and CDR2 SMNVEV (reference sequence). The V gene lost 1 base and the J gene lost 0 bases, with 11 bases spanning the gap.

V usage is TRBV27 and J usage is TRBJ2-5; D is unresolved. CDR3 size: 14 residues. The germline gives CDR1 MNHEY, CDR2 SMNVEV (reference sequence). Between the trimmed V and J ends, which lost 3 bases and 0 bases, there was a span of 8 bases. The CDR3 protein is CASSFRKYQETQYF. The CDR3 DNA reads TGTGCCAGCAGTTTCAGGAAGTACCAAGAGACCCAGTACTTC.

The genes are TRBV5-1 and TRBJ2-7, with 10 nucleotides matching TRBD2. Germline CDR1 reads SGHRS; CDR2 reads YFSETQ. This CDR3 is 13 amino acids long. After removal of 2 bases from V and 7 bases from J, the junction contained 3 bases not matched to a gene. The DNA for the CDR3 is TGCGCCAGCAGCTTCAAGACTAGCGGGGAGCAGTACTTC. Translated: CASSFKTSGEQYF.

The chain has TRBV6-5 and TRBJ2-1; D gene unclear. The CDR3 sequence is 14 residues long. V was clipped by 7 bases and J by 0 bases, with 10 bases between them. CDR1 and CDR2 (germline): MNHEY, SVGAGI. This CDR3 reads CASNQAYSYNEQFF. The CDR3 bases are TGTGCCAGCAATCAGGCTTACTCCTACAATGAGCAGTTCTTC.

This chain uses TRBV6-5 with TRBJ1-2; 8 bases are shared with TRBD1. Germline V gene data show CDR1 as MNHEY and CDR2 as SVGAGI. Trimming cost V 6 bases and J 6 bases; bases outside gene matches: 9. CDR3 length equals 14 residues. CDR3 in DNA: TGTGCCAGCAGGGAGGACAGGGAGGCGGATGGCTACACCTTC. Protein product: CASREDREADGYTF.

The table lists this clone with a few counts. This rearrangement joins TRBV18 to TRBJ1-1; no reliable D call. The CDR3 totals 15 residues. CDR1 KGHSH and CDR2 LQKENI come from the germline V gene. Trimming shortened V by 3 bases and J by 11 bases, and 22 bases separated the two germline ends. CDR3 protein: CASSPPERRPLFAFF. Here the CDR3 DNA reads TGTGCCAGCTCACCCCCCGAGAGGCGGCCGCTATTCGCTTTCTTT.

DNA of the CDR3: TGTGCCAGCGGAGCTTATTCTAGCGGGAGTGAGCAGTTCTTC. It is translated as CASGAYSSGSEQFF. V is TRBV7-2 and J is TRBJ2-1; TRBD2 aligns across 10 bases. The J segment lost 9 bases and the V segment lost 8 bases, leaving 10 bases of the junction unmatched. This CDR3 has 14 amino acids. Per the germline V gene, CDR1 is SGHTA and CDR2 is FQGNSA.

In its sample, this clone was seen once. This sequence joins TRBV6-5 and TRBJ2-7, with TRBD2 identical over 13 bases. J gave up 3 bases and V 6 bases, and 2 bases lay outside the gene matches. The CDR3 runs to 14 residues. The germline gives CDR1 MNHEY, CDR2 SVGAGI. In nucleotides, the CDR3 is TGTGCCAGCAGCTGGACTAGCGGGAGCTACGAGCAGTACTTC. Translating it yields CASSWTSGSYEQYF.

This clone was counted at least ten times. The chain has TRBV30 and TRBJ1-2; 8 bases map to TRBD1. The germline V gene encodes CDR1 GTSNPN and CDR2 SVGIG (reference sequence). CDR3 length: 13 residues. The V segment lost 4 bases and the J segment 3 bases; nucleotides outside the gene matches: 4. The CDR3 DNA is TGTGCCTGGAAACAGGGGGTGTACTATGGCTACACCTTC. This gives the protein CAWKQGVYYGYTF. Combining the CDR3 with reference TRBV30 and TRBJ1-2 gives the whole variable domain SQTIHQWPATLVQPVGSPLSLECTVEGTSNPNLYWYRQAAGRGLQLLFYSVGIGQISSEVPQNLSASRPQDRQFILSSKKLLLSDSGFYLCAWKQGVYYGYTFGSGTRLTVV.

With regard to this clone: Distinct nucleotide sequences in the sample also encode this CDR3. The chain has TRBV9 and TRBJ2-7; 11 bases agree with TRBD2. J gave up 4 bases and V 3 bases, and 3 bases lay outside the gene matches. Germline V lookup: CDR1 SGDLS, CDR2 YYNGEE. The CDR3 has 14 amino acids. In DNA, the CDR3 is TGTGCCAGCAGCGCAACTAGCGGGAGTTACGAGCAGTACTTC. Amino acids: CASSATSGSYEQYF.

The J gene is TRBJ1-3, the V gene TRBV19; D call uncertain. V lost 8 bases, J lost 1 base, and 9 bases lay in between. Germline CDR1 LNHDA, CDR2 SQIVND (reference sequence). The CDR3 has 13 residues. The CDR3 coding sequence is TGTGCCAGTGCGGGGAGTTCTGGAAACACCATATATTTT. Encoded protein: CASAGSSGNTIYF. Based on the CDR3 plus reference TRBV19 and TRBJ1-3, the full variable domain is DGGITQSPKYLFRKEGQNVTLSCEQNLNHDAMYWYRQDPGQGLRLIYYSQIVNDFQKGDIAEGYSVSREKKESFPLTVTSAQKNPTAFYLCASAGSSGNTIYFGEGSWLTVV.

The chain has TRBV18 and TRBJ1-1; no reliable D call. The V and J ends lost 0 bases and 3 bases respectively, with 8 bases between them. CDR1 KGHSH and CDR2 LQKENI come from the germline V gene. This CDR3 spans 14 amino acids. The CDR3 loop is CASSPPMGYTEAFF. CDR3 nucleotides: TGTGCCAGCTCACCACCTATGGGGTACACTGAAGCTTTCTTT.

The V and J genes are TRBV28 and TRBJ1-2; 10 bases align to TRBD1. CDR1 is MDHEN, CDR2 SYDVKM, per germline. Trimming removed 6 bases from V and 4 bases from J; junction bases left unmatched: 8. This CDR3 is built from 15 residues. CDR3 bases: TGTGCCAGCAGGGGGACAGGGGTTTCCCTCTATGGCTACACCTTC. Protein: CASRGTGVSLYGYTF.

This chain joins TRBV19 and TRBJ2-3; D is undetermined. V lost 8 bases, J lost 4 bases, and 13 bases lay in between. CDR3 length: 13 amino acids. Germline CDR1 is LNHDA and CDR2 is SQIVND (reference sequence). CDR3 DNA: TGTGCCAGTGGAGTGGGTGAACCAGATACGCAGTATTTT. The encoded protein is CASGVGEPDTQYF.

The chain couples TRBV30 to TRBJ2-4; D unresolved. V lost 3 bases and J lost 2, with 2 bases in between. In germline, CDR1 is GTSNPN, CDR2 SVGIG (reference sequence). This CDR3 is built from 11 residues. The CDR3 is CAWRTKNIQYF. CDR3 nucleotide sequence: TGTGCCTGGAGGACCAAAAACATTCAGTACTTC. Variable domain in full (rest from reference TRBV30 and TRBJ2-4): SQTIHQWPATLVQPVGSPLSLECTVEGTSNPNLYWYRQAAGRGLQLLFYSVGIGQISSEVPQNLSASRPQDRQFILSSKKLLLSDSGFYLCAWRTKNIQYFGAGTRLSVL.

This clone came up a few times. The chain links TRBV11-2 to TRBJ1-6; D gene uncertain. V lost 3 bases and J lost 7, with 10 bases in between. The CDR3 spans 14 residues. The germline V gene encodes CDR1 SGHAT and CDR2 FQNNGV. The CDR3 DNA reads as TGTGCCAGCAGCTTTAATACCGTGAATTCACCCCTCCACTTT. This encodes CASSFNTVNSPLHF. Variable domain in full (rest from reference TRBV11-2 and TRBJ1-6): EAGVAQSPRYKIIEKRQSVAFWCNPISGHATLYWYQQILGQGPKLLIQFQNNGVVDDSQLPKDRFSAERLKGVDSTLKIQPAKLEDSAVYLCASSFNTVNSPLHFGNGTRLTVT.

The genes are TRBV29-1 and TRBJ2-3; D might be TRBD1 (5 bases). Per the germline V gene, CDR1 is SQVTM and CDR2 is ANQGSEA. The V end lost 2 bases, the J end lost 0 bases, and 21 bases lay between the germline ends. The CDR3 runs 18 residues. The CDR3 region is CSVENLAGKYRSTDTQYF. The CDR3 bases are TGCAGCGTTGAAAATCTGGCAGGGAAATACCGTAGCACAGATACGCAGTATTTT.

This chain joins TRBV28 and TRBJ1-1, with unresolved D. Germline-derived CDR1 and CDR2 are MDHEN and SYDVKM. The CDR3 runs 14 residues. The V gene lost 6 bases and the J gene lost 4 bases, with 15 bases spanning the gap. CDR3 coding DNA: TGTGCCAGCAGACCCAGAACCTTGGTCACTGAAGCTTTCTTT. Protein: CASRPRTLVTEAFF. Using reference TRBV28 and TRBJ1-1 for the parts outside the CDR3, the full variable domain is DVKVTQSSRYLVKRTGEKVFLECVQDMDHENMFWYRQDPGLGLRLIYFSYDVKMKEKGDIPEGYSVSREKKERFSLILESASTNQTSMYLCASRPRTLVTEAFFGQGTRLTVV.

This sequence joins TRBV9 and TRBJ1-5, with unresolved D. Germline assignment: CDR1 SGDLS and CDR2 YYNGEE. V gave up 2 bases and J gave up 9 bases, with 12 bases separating them. This CDR3 contains 13 residues. CDR3 sequence reads: CASSVDAQTPQHF. Here the CDR3 DNA reads TGTGCCAGCAGCGTGGACGCCCAGACGCCCCAGCATTTT.